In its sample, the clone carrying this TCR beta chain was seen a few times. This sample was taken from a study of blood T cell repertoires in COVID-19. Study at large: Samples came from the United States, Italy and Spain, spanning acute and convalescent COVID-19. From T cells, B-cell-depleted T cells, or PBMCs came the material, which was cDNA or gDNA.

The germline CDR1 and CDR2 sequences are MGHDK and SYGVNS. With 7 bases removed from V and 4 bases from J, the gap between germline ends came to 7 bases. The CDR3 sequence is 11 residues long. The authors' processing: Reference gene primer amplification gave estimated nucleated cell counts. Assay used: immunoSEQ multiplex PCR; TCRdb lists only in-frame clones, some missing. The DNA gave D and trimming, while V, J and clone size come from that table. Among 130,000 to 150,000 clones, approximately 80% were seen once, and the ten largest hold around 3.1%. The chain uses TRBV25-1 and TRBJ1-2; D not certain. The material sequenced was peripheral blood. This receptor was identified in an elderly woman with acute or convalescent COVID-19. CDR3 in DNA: TGTGCCAGCACCCACGGCTATGGCTACACCTTC. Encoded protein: CASTHGYGYTF.